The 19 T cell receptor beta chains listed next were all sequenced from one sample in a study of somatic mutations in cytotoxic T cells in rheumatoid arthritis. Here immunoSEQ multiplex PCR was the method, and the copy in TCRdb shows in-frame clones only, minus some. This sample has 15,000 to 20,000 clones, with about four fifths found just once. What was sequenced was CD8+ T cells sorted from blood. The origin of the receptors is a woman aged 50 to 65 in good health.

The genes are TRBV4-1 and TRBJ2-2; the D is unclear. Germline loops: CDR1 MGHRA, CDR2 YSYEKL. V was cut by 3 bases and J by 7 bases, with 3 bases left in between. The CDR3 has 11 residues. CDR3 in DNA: TGCGCCAGCAGCCAGGGCGGGGAGCTGTTTTTT. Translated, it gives CASSQGGELFF.

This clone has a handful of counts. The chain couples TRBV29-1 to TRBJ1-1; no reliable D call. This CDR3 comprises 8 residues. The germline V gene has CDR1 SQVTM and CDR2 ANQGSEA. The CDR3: CTSLEAFF. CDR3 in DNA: TGCACGTCGCTCGAAGCTTTCTTT.

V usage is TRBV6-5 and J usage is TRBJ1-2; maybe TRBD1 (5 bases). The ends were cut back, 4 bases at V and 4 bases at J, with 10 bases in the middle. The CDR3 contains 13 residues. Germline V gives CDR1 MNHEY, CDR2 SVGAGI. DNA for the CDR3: TGTGCCAGCAGTTCCGGGACGGTCTATGGCTACACCTTC. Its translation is CASSSGTVYGYTF.

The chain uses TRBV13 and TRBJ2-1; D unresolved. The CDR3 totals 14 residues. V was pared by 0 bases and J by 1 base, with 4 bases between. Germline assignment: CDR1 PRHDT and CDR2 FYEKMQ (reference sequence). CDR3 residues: CASSLGKSYNEQFF. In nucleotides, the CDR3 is TGTGCCAGCAGCTTAGGGAAATCCTACAATGAGCAGTTCTTC.

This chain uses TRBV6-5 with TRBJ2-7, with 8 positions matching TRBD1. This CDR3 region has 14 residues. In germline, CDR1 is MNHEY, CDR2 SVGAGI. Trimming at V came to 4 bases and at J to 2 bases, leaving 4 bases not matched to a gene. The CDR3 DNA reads TGTGCCAGCAGTTTCCGGACAGGGACCTACGAGCAGTACTTC. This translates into CASSFRTGTYEQYF.

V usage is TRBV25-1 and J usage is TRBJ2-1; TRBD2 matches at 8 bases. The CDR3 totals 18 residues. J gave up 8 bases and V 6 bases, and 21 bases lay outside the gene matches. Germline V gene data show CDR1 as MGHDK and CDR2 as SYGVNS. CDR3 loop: CASRGEQPGGYPQDEQFF. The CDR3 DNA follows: TGTGCCAGCAGGGGGGAACAACCGGGGGGGTACCCTCAGGATGAGCAGTTCTTC.

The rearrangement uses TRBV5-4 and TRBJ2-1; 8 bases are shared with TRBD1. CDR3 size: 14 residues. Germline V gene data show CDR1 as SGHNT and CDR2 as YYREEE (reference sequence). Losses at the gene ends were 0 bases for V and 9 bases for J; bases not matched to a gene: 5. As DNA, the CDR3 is TGTGCCAGCAGCTTGGACAGGGGGGATGGTGAGCAGTTCTTC. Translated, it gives CASSLDRGDGEQFF. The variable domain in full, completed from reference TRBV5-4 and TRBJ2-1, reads ETGVTQSPTHLIKTRGQQVTLRCSSQSGHNTVSWYQQALGQGPQFIFQYYREEENGRGNFPPRFSGLQFPNYSSELNVNALELDDSALYLCASSLDRGDGEQFFGPGTRLTVL.

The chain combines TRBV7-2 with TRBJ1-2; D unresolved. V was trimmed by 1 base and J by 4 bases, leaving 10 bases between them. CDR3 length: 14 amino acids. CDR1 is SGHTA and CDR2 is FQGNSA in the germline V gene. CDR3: CASSLVEELYGYTF. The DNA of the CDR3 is TGTGCCAGCAGCTTAGTGGAAGAACTCTATGGCTACACCTTC. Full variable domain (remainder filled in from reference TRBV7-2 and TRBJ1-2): GAGVSQSPSNKVTEKGKDVELRCDPISGHTALYWYRQSLGQGLEFLIYFQGNSAPDKSGLPSDRFSAERTGGSVSTLTIQRTQQEDSAVYLCASSLVEELYGYTFGSGTRLTVV.

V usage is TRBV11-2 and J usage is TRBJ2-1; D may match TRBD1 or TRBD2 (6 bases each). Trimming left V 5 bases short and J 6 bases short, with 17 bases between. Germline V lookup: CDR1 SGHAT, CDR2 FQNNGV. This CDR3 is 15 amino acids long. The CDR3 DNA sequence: TGTGCCAGCAGCCGAGGGGGGCTCGCGGGCAATGAGCAGTTCTTC. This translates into CASSRGGLAGNEQFF.

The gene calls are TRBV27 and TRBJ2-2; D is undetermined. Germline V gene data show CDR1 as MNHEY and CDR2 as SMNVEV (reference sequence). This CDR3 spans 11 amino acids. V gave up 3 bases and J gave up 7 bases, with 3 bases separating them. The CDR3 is CASSFGGELFF. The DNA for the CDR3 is TGTGCCAGCAGTTTTGGCGGGGAGCTGTTTTTT.

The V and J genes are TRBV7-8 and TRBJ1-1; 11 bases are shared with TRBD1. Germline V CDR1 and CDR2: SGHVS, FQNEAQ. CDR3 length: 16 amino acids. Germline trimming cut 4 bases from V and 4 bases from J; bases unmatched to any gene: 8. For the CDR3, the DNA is TGTGCCAGCAGCTCGTTGGACAGGGGGCTGGGCACTGAAGCTTTCTTT. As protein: CASSSLDRGLGTEAFF.

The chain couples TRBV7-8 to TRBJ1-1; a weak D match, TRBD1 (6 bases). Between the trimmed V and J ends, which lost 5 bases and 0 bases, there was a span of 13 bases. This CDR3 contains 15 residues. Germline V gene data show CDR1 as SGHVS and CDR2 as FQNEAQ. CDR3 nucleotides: TGTGCCAGCAGCCCGCCGGGACACTTGAACACTGAAGCTTTCTTT. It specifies CASSPPGHLNTEAFF.

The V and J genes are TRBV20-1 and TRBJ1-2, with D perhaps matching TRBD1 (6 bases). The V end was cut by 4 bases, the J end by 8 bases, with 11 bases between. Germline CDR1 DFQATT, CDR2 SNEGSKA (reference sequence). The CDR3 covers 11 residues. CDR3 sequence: CSANREEGYTF. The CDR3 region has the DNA TGCAGTGCTAACAGGGAGGAAGGCTACACCTTC.

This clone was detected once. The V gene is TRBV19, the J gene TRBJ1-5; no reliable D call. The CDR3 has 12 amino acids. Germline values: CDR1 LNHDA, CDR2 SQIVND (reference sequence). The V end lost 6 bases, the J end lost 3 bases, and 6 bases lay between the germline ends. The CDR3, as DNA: TGTGCCAGTAGACGGTACAATCAGCCCCAGCATTTT. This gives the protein CASRRYNQPQHF.

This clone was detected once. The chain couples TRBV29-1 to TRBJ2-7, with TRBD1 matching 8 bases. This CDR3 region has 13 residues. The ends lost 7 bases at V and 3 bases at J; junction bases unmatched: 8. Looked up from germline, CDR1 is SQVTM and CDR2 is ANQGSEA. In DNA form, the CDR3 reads TGCAGCGGGAGGACAGGGATTGGCTACGAGCAGTACTTC. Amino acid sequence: CSGRTGIGYEQYF.

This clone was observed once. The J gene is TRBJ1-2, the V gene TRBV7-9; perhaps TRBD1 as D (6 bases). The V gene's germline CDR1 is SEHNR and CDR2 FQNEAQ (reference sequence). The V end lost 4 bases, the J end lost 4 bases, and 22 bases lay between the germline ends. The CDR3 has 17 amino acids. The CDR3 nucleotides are TGTGCCAGCAGCTCGACCTGGGCGGCAGGGGATCCCTATGGCTACACCTTC. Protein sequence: CASSSTWAAGDPYGYTF.

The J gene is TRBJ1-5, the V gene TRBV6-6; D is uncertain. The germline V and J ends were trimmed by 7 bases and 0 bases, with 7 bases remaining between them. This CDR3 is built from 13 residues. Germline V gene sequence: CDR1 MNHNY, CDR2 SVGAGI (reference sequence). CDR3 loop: CASIKDSNQPQHF. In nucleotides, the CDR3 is TGTGCCAGCATAAAGGATAGCAATCAGCCCCAGCATTTT.

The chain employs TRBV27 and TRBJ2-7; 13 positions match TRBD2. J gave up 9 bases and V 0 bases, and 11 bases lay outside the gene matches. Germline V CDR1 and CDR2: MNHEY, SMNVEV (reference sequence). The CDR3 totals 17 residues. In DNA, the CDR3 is TGTGCCAGCAGTTTATCTCTGGGAGGACTAGCGGGGGATGGGCAGTACTTC. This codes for CASSLSLGGLAGDGQYF.

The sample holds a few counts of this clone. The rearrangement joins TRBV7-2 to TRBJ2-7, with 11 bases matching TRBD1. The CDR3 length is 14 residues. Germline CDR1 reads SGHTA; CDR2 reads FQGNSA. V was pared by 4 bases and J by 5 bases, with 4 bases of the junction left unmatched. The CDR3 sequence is CASSSGQGVNEQYF. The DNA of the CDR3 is TGTGCCAGCAGCTCGGGACAGGGGGTCAACGAGCAGTACTTC.